This TCR beta chain was sequenced during a study of blood T cell repertoires in COVID-19. Original processing methods: Scientists estimated how many nucleated cells there were by amplifying reference gene primers. Only in-frame clones appear in the TCRdb table, and some are missing; sequencing was by immunoSEQ multiplex PCR. V and J calls and clone size are as listed in that table; D and trimming were resolved from the DNA. The table lists about 380,000 clones, around 89% of them singletons. The germline gives CDR1 MNHEY, CDR2 SMNVEV (reference sequence). The trim removed 6 bases at V and 7 bases at J, leaving 8 bases unmatched. This CDR3 region has 16 residues.

The sample comprised peripheral blood. This rearrangement joins TRBV27 to TRBJ2-1; 14 positions match TRBD2. The receptor comes from a man aged 40-55 years with acute or convalescent COVID-19. DNA for the CDR3: TGTGCCAGCAGGGGACTAGCGGGAGCCAAAGGGAATGAGCAGTTCTTC. Encoded protein: CASRGLAGAKGNEQFF.